This T cell receptor (beta chain) was retrieved from a study of T cell repertoires in cytomegalovirus infection. This clonotype was observed a few times. Its target is unknown. Each CDR3 protein gets one entry after TCRdb re-called the reads with MiXCR. The data hold about 37,000 distinct CDR3 sequences, with approximately 52% observed a single time. V was cut by 6 bases and J by 0 bases, with 9 bases left in between. Germline CDR1 reads DFQATT; CDR2 reads SNEGSKA (reference sequence). The CDR3 has 13 residues. Study-wide results and caveats: In two of eight donors, the top clonotype was HLA-C-restricted CMV-specific.

This specimen was CD8+ T cells from cultured PBMCs, taken from culture after CMV antigen stimulation. This TCR was sampled from a human donor in good health (CMV status not recorded). Some clones in this sample may be carry-over from other donors' samples. The chain is built from TRBV20-1 and TRBJ2-4, with D unclear. CDR3: CSASTLAKNIQYF. The CDR3 DNA is TGCAGTGCCTCTACCTTAGCCAAAAACATTCAGTACTTC.